These 13 T cell receptor beta chains originate from one sample sequenced in a study of blood T cells in healthy people across ages. The use of a sample-barcoded 5' primer and a J-beta primer mix characterized a second PCR of about 7 to 12 cycles. Each CDR3 protein is one row after TCRdb ran MiXCR on the 5' RACE reads. Of 1.5 million to 2 million distinct CDR3 sequences detected, 40% to 55% appear once; the ten largest clones hold around 2.1%. The sequenced sample consisted of blood. The receptor source for this set is a woman aged 40 to 50 in good health.

This clonotype was recorded once. The V call is TRBV18, the J call TRBJ2-5; 8 nucleotides agree with TRBD2. V shed 4 bases and J 5 bases; nucleotides not matched to a gene: 9. Looked up from germline, CDR1 is KGHSH and CDR2 is LQKENI. This CDR3 contains 15 residues. CDR3 sequence: CASSRLGGALETQYF. The DNA of the CDR3 is TGTGCCAGCTCACGCCTCGGGGGGGCCTTGGAGACCCAGTACTTC. The complete variable domain, with remaining parts taken from reference TRBV18 and TRBJ2-5, reads NAGVMQNPRHLVRRRGQEARLRCSPMKGHSHVYWYRQLPEEGLKFMVYLQKENIIDESGMPKERFSAEFPKEGPSILRIQQVVRGDSAAYFCASSRLGGALETQYFGPGTRLLVL.

This clonotype was found once. A junction boundary mismatches the germline segment, possibly from a read error. The CDR3 nucleotides are TGTGCCAGCACCACCTACTTGGGACTAGCGGAACAAGGGACCCAGTACTTC. It is translated as CASTTYLGLAEQGTQYF. The rearrangement links TRBV28 to TRBJ2-5; TRBD2 matches at 11 bases. Germline loops: CDR1 MDHEN, CDR2 SYDVKM. CDR3 length: 17 amino acids. The entire variable domain, with the rest obtained from reference TRBV28 and TRBJ2-5, is as follows: DVKVTQSSRYLVKRTGEKVFLECVQDMDHENMFWYRQDPGLGLRLIYFSYDVKMKEKGDIPEGYSVSREKKERFSLILESASTNQTSMYLCASTTYLGLAEQGTQYFGPGTRLLVL.

V and J are TRBV6-5 and TRBJ2-1; D call uncertain. The assigned J gene may be wrong: the sequence end matches TRBJ2-7 better. The CDR3 is 15 residues long. Germline CDR1 reads MNHEY; CDR2 reads SVGAGI. CDR3 residues: CASKPENYINYEQYF. The CDR3 DNA follows: TGTGCCAGCAAACCCGAAAATTATATCAACTACGAGCAGTACTTC.

V usage is TRBV15 and J usage is TRBJ1-5; 8 bases are shared with TRBD1. Germline lookup yields CDR1 LNHNV and CDR2 YYDKDF (reference sequence). CDR3 length: 17 residues. Trimming took 1 base from V and 5 from J; bases not matched to a gene: 10. The CDR3 sequence: CATSRVRTGMRYQPQHF. As DNA, the CDR3 is TGTGCCACCAGCAGAGTAAGGACAGGGATGAGATATCAGCCCCAGCATTTT.

Concerning this clonotype itself: A read error may account for a junction end that differs from germline. V is TRBV28 and J is TRBJ1-6; D remains ambiguous. Germline values: CDR1 MDHEN, CDR2 SYDVKM. This CDR3 is 14 amino acids long. The CDR3 reads CAGSRRERNSPLHF. Here the CDR3 DNA reads TGTGCCGGCAGTCGTCGAGAACGGAATTCACCCCTCCACTTT.

This clonotype was counted between two and nine times. The chain joins TRBV27 to TRBJ2-3; possible D gene TRBD2, 5 bases. The CDR3 length is 14 residues. The germline V gene has CDR1 MNHEY and CDR2 SMNVEV (reference sequence). Trimming shortened V by 10 bases and J by 6 bases, and 20 bases separated the two germline ends. The CDR3, as DNA: TGTGCCACCTCGGACTCGAACAAGGTCGATACGCAGTATTTT. Translation: CATSDSNKVDTQYF.

This clonotype was picked up a small number of times. The J gene is TRBJ2-7, the V gene TRBV5-1; the D call may be TRBD1 or TRBD2 (5 bases each). In germline, CDR1 is SGHRS, CDR2 YFSETQ. The CDR3 spans 14 residues. Trimming pared 4 bases from V and 2 bases from J, leaving 13 bases between. CDR3 DNA: TGCGCCAGCAGCGTTACCGGGACCCCCTACGAGCAGTACTTC. As protein: CASSVTGTPYEQYF.

This clonotype was seen a single time. The rearrangement links TRBV3-1 to TRBJ2-4; TRBD2 is a possible D gene (5 bases). The end of the DNA aligns better with TRBJ2-7, so the J call may be wrong. The germline gives CDR1 LGHDT, CDR2 YNNKEL (reference sequence). The CDR3 length is 14 residues. CDR3 coding DNA: TGTGCCAGCAGCCGAGGGATAGGGTCCCACGAGCAGTACTTC. This translates into CASSRGIGSHEQYF.

The chain combines TRBV5-1 with TRBJ2-2; maybe TRBD1 (6 bases). Germline V lookup: CDR1 SGHRS, CDR2 YFSETQ. V gave up 5 bases and J gave up 4 bases, with 12 bases separating them. This CDR3 has 14 amino acids. CDR3 sequence: CASSSGQITGELFF. CDR3 bases: TGCGCCAGCAGTTCCGGACAGATCACCGGGGAGCTGTTTTTT.

V gene TRBV4-3 combines with J gene TRBJ2-1; 7 bases fit TRBD1. The CDR3 consists of 15 residues. Germline trimming cut 0 bases from V and 5 bases from J; bases unmatched to any gene: 4. Germline V gives CDR1 LGHNA, CDR2 YSLEER. CDR3 sequence (DNA): TGCGCCAGCAGCCAAGAAGGACAGGAAAACAATGAGCAGTTCTTC. It is translated as CASSQEGQENNEQFF.

The rearrangement links TRBV18 to TRBJ2-1; 9 bases are shared with TRBD2. J lost 5 bases, V lost 1 base, and 9 bases had no gene match. The germline gives CDR1 KGHSH, CDR2 LQKENI. The CDR3 has 17 residues. CDR3 sequence (DNA): TGTGCCAGCTCACCACAGGGGAGCGGGGGGATACACAATGAGCAGTTCTTC. It specifies CASSPQGSGGIHNEQFF. The variable domain in full, completed from reference TRBV18 and TRBJ2-1, reads NAGVMQNPRHLVRRRGQEARLRCSPMKGHSHVYWYRQLPEEGLKFMVYLQKENIIDESGMPKERFSAEFPKEGPSILRIQQVVRGDSAAYFCASSPQGSGGIHNEQFFGPGTRLTVL.

This clonotype appeared many times. This chain links TRBV12-3 or TRBV12-4 with TRBJ2-7, with D perhaps matching TRBD1 (5 bases). The CDR3 consists of 15 residues. The ends were cut back, 6 bases at V and 2 bases at J, with 17 bases in the middle. The CDR3 loop reads CASSPRQGSTYEQYF. In DNA, the CDR3 is TGTGCCAGCAGCCCACGGCAGGGATCTACCTACGAGCAGTACTTC.

The J gene is TRBJ2-6, the V gene TRBV5-1; a weak D match, TRBD2 (5 bases). The CDR3 is made up of 18 amino acids. Germline CDR1 reads SGHRS; CDR2 reads YFSETQ. Deletions cut 1 base from V and 0 bases from J, with 14 bases between. The CDR3 reads CASSLMNRLNSGANVLTF. The CDR3 DNA is TGCGCCAGCAGCTTGATGAACAGACTAAACTCTGGGGCCAACGTCCTGACTTTC.